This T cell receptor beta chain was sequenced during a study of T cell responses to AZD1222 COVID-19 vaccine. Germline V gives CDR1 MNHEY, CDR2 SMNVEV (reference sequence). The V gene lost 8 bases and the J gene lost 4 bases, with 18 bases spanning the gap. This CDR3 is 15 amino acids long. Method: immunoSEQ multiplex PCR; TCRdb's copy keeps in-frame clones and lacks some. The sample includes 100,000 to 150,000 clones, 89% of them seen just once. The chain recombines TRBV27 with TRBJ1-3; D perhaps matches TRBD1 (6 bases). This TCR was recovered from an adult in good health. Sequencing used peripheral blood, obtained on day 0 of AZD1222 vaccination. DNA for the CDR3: TGTGCCAGCGGAATAACACGGGGGGGCGGAAACACCATATATTTT. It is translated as CASGITRGGGNTIYF.